This TCR beta chain stems from a study of identical twins. Germline V gene sequence: CDR1 DFQATT, CDR2 SNEGSKA (reference sequence). The ends were cut back, 3 bases at V and 3 bases at J, with 8 bases in the middle. The CDR3 totals 13 residues. TCRdb redid the calling of the 5' RACE reads with MiXCR, one entry per CDR3 protein. This sample has around 250,000 distinct CDR3 sequences, with roughly 13% found just once. Healthy Caucasian individuals made up all the donors. This clonotype was observed a handful of times. These data also formed part of another study, on yellow fever vaccine responses in identical twins.

The receptor was derived from a woman aged 18 to 35 in good health. The sample consisted of memory (CD45RO+) T cells sorted from blood. The genes are TRBV20-1 and TRBJ2-2; D is possibly TRBD1 (6 bases). CDR3 sequence (DNA): TGCAGTGCTAGCGGACAGTACACCGGGGAGCTGTTTTTT. This codes for CSASGQYTGELFF.